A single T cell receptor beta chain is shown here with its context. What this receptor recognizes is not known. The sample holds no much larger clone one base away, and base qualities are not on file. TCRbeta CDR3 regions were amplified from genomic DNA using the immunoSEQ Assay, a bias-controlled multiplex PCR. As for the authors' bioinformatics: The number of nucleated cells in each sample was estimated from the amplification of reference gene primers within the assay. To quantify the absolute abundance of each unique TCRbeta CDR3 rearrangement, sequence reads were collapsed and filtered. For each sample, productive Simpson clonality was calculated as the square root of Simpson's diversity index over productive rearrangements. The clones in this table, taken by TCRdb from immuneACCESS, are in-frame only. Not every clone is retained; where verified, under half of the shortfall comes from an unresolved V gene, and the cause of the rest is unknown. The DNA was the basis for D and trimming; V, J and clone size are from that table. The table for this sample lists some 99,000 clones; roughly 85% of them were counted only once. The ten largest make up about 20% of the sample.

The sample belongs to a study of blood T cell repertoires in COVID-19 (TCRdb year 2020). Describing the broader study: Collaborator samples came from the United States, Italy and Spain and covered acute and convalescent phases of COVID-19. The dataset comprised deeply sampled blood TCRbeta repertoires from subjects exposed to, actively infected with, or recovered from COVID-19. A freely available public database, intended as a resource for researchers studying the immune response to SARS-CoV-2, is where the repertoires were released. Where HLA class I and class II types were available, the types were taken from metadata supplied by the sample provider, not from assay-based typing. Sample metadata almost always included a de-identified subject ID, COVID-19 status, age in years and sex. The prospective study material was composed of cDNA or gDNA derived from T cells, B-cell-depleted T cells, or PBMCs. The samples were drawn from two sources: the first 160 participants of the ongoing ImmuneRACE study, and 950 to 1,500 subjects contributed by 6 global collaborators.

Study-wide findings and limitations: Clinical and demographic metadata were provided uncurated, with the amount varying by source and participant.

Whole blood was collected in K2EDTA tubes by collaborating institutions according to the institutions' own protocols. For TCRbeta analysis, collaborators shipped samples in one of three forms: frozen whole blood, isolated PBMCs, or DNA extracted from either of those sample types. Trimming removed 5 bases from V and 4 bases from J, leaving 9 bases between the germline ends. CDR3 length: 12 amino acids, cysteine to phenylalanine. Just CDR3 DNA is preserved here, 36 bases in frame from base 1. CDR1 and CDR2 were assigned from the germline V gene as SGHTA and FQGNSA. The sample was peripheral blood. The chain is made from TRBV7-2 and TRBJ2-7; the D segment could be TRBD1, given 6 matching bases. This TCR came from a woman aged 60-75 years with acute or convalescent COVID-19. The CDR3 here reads CASSLQGYEQYF. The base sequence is TGTGCCAGCAGCCTACAGGGATACGAGCAGTACTTC.